In its sample, the clone carrying this T cell receptor (beta chain) was seen once. This specimen belongs to a study of blood T cell repertoires in COVID-19. Germline lookup yields CDR1 SGHDT and CDR2 YYEEEE. CDR3 length equals 14 residues. V lost 4 bases, J lost 2 bases, and 12 bases lay in between. Method: immunoSEQ multiplex PCR; TCRdb's copy keeps in-frame clones and lacks some. The data show 65,000 to 90,000 clones, roughly 90% seen once. The receptor was derived from a woman in her forties or fifties with active or convalescent COVID-19. Sequencing input: peripheral blood. This sequence joins TRBV5-6 and TRBJ1-2, with D hard to call. CDR3 in amino acids: CASSRASLNYGYTF. As DNA, the CDR3 is TGTGCCAGCAGCCGAGCCTCTTTGAACTATGGCTACACCTTC.